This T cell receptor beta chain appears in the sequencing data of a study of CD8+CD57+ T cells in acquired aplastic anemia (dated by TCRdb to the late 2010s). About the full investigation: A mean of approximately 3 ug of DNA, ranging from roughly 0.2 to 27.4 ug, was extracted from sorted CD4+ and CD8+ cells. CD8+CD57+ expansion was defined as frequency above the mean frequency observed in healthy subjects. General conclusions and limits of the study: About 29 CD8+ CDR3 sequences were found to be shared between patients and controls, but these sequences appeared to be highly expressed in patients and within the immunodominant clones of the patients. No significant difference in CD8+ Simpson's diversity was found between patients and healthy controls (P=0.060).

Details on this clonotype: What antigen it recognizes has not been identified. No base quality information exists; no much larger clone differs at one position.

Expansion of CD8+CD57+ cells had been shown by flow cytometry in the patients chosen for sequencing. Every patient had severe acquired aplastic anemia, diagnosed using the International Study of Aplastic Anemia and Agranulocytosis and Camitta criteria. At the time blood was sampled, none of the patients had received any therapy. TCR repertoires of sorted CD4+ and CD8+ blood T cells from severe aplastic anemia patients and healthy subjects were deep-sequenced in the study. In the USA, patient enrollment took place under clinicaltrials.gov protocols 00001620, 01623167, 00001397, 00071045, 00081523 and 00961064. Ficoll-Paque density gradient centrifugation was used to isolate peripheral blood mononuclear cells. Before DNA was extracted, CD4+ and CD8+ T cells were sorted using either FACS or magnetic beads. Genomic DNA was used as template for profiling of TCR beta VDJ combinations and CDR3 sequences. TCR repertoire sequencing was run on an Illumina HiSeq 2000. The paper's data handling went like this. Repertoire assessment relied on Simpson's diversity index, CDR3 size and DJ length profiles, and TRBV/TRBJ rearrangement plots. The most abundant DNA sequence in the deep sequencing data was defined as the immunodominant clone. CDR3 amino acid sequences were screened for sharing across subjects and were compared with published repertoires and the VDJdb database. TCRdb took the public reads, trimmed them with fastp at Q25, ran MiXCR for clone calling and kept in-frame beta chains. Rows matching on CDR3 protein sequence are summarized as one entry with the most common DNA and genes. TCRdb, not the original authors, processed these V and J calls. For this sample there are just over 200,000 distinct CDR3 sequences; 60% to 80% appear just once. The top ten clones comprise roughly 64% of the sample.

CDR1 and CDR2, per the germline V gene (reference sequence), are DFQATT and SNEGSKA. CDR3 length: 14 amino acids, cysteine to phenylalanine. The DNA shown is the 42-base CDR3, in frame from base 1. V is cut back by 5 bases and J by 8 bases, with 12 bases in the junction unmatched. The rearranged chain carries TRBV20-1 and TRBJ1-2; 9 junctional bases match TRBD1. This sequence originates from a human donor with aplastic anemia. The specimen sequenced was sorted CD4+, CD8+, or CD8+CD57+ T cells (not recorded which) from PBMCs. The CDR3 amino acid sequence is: CSAVSGTGLGGYTF. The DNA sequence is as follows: TGCAGTGCTGTGTCCGGGACAGGGCTGGGAGGCTACACCTTC.